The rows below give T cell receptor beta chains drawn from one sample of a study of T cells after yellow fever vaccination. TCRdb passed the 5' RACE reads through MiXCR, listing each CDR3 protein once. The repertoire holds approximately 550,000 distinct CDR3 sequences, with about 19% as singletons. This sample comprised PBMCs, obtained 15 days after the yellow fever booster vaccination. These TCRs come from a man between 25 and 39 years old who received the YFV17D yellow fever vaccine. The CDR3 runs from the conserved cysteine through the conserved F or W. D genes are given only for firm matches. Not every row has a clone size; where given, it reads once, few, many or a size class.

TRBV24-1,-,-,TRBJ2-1,TGTGCCACCAGTGAAGCGAAGGGCGGCAATGAGCAGTTCTTC,CATSEAKGGNEQFF
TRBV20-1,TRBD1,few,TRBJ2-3,TGCAGGGTATTGGGACAGGGTGGCGATACGCAGTATTTT,CRVLGQGGDTQYF
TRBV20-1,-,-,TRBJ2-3,TGCAGTGCTAGAGTCCAGGGGAACACAGATACGCAGTATTTT,CSARVQGNTDTQYF
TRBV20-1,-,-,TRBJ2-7,TGCAGTGCTGGCGACATAAAGAAAATCTACGAGCAGTACTTC,CSAGDIKKIYEQYF
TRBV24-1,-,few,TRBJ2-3,TGTGCCACCAGTGATGGGTGGGGAGATACGCAGTATTTT,CATSDGWGDTQYF
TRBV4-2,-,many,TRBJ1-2,TGTGCCAGCAGCCAAACAACGGGCCGGGACACACTATCCTTC,CASSQTTGRDTLSF
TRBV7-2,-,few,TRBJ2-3,TGTGCCAGCAGGACGACGGGAGCGAGTAATTCAGATACGCAGTATTTT,CASRTTGASNSDTQYF
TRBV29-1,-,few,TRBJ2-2,TGCAGCGTCCCTTTGGCCGGGGAGCTGTTTTTT,CSVPLAGELFF
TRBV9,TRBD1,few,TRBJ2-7,TGTGCCAGCAGCGTTAGACAGGGGTCGTACGAGCAGTACTTC,CASSVRQGSYEQYF
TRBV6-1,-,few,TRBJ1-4,TGTGCCAGCAGAGCCGGGACCTTAAATGAAAAACTGTTTTTT,CASRAGTLNEKLFF
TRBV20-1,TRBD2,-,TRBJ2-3,TGCAGTGCTAGAGTATCGCTGGGGGGGAGCACAGATACGCAGTATTTT,CSARVSLGGSTDTQYF
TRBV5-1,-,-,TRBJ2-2,TGCGCCAGCAGCTTGGCTGGGGTAGTAACCGGGGAGCTGTTTTTT,CASSLAGVVTGELFF
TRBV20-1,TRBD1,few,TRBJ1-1,TGCAGTGCTAGGATTGGACAGGGTGTATTAGCTTTCTTT,CSARIGQGVLAFF
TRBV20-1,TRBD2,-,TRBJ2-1,TGCAGTGCTAGTGGGACTAGCGGGATGAGCTTTGATGAGCAGTTCTTC,CSASGTSGMSFDEQFF
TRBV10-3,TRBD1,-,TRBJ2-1,TGTGCCACCGGGACAGGGGACTACAATGAGCAGTTCTTC,CATGTGDYNEQFF
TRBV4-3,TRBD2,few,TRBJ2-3,TGCGCCAGCAGCCAAGTGGGGCAGGGACTAGCGGCCTTTACAGATACGCAGTATTTT,CASSQVGQGLAAFTDTQYF
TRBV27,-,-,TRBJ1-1,TGTGCCAGCAATAGTGACCGTTTGGGCACTGAAGCTTTCTTT,CASNSDRLGTEAFF
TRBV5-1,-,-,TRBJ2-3,TGCGCCAGCAGCTACGGGATCTCAGATACGCAGTATTTT,CASSYGISDTQYF
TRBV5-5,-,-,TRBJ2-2,TGTGCCATCAGCCCTGGGCGCCTCGGCGGCACCGGGGAGCTGTTTTTT,CAISPGRLGGTGELFF
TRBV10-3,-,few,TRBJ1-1,TGTGCCATCTCCAGGGGGAACACTGAAGCTTTCTTT,CAISRGNTEAFF
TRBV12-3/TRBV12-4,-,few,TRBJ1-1,TGTGCCATCACCGACACCAACACTGAAGCTTTCTTT,CAITDTNTEAFF
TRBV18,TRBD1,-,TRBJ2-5,TGTGCCAGCCGCCGGACAGGGGGCCACGAGACCCAGTACTTC,CASRRTGGHETQYF
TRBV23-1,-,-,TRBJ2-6,TGCGCCAGCAGTCAATCGAGGGGCCCCCCCCTCTCTGGGGCCAACGTCCTGACTTTC,CASSQSRGPPLSGANVLTF
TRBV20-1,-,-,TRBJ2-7,TGCAGTGCTAGGAGGGACCGGGACCCGCTCTTCGGCGAGCAGTACTTC,CSARRDRDPLFGEQYF
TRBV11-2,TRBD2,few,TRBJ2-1,TGTGCCAGCAGCTTATACGGGGGGACTAGCGGGAGACTGAATGAGCAGTTCTTC,CASSLYGGTSGRLNEQFF
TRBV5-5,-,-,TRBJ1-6,TGTGCCAGCAGCTTGAAGGAAGGGTGGTCCATCTATAATTCACCCCTCCACTTT,CASSLKEGWSIYNSPLHF
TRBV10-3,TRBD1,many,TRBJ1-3,TGTGCCATCAGTGAGTCGGGACAGGGAAACACCATATATTTT,CAISESGQGNTIYF
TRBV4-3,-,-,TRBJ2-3,TGCGCCAGCAGCCAAGATGATGCGGAATTGGGCAGTGAGGCAGATACGCAGTATTTT,CASSQDDAELGSEADTQYF
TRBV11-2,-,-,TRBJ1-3,TGTGCCAGCAGCGTGGACCGCTCTCCTGGAAACACCATATATTTT,CASSVDRSPGNTIYF
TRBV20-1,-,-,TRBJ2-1,TGCAGTGCCAAGGGTCCGGGAGACAATGAGCAGTTCTTC,CSAKGPGDNEQFF
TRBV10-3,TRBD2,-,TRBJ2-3,TGTGCCATCATGGGGACTAGGCAGTCAGATACGCAGTATTTT,CAIMGTRQSDTQYF
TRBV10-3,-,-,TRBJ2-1,TGTGCCATCAGGGGGGAGGTCGTCAGGGGTACGATGAGGGAGTTCTTC,CAIRGEVVRGTMREFF
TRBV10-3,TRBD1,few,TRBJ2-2,TGTGCCATCAGTGCAGGGGGACCCCAGATCGGGGAGCTGTTTTTT,CAISAGGPQIGELFF
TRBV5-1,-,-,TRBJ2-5,TGCGCCAGCAGCTTGGGTTCGGGCCCCCAAGAGACCCAGTACTTC,CASSLGSGPQETQYF
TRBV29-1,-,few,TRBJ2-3,TGCAGCGTTCCTGGGTTTGACACAGATACGCAGTATTTT,CSVPGFDTDTQYF
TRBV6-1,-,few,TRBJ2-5,TGTGCCAGCACCACCCCCAAGGCCCAAGAGACCCAGTACTTC,CASTTPKAQETQYF
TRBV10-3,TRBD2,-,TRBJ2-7,TGTGCCATCAGTACTAGCGGGGCCAGCTCCTACGAGCAGTACTTC,CAISTSGASSYEQYF
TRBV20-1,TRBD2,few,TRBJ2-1,TGCAGTGCTTCAGGACTAGTCAATGAGCAGTTCTTC,CSASGLVNEQFF
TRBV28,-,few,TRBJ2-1,TGTGCCAGCAGTTCAAACACCGTATTCACCTTC,CASSSNTVFTF
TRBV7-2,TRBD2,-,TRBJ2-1,TGTGCCAGCAGCTTAGCGGGGACTAGCACCTACAATGAGCAGTTCTTC,CASSLAGTSTYNEQFF
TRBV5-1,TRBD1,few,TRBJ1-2,TGCGCCAGCAGCCCGGGACAGGGCTTTCCTAACTATGGCTACACCTTC,CASSPGQGFPNYGYTF
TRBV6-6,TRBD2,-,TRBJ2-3,TGTGCCAGCAGGCTAGCGGAGAACACAGATACGCAGTATTTT,CASRLAENTDTQYF
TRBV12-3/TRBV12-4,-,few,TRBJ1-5,TGTGCCAGCAGTTTGACAGAAGATCAGCCCCAGCATTTT,CASSLTEDQPQHF
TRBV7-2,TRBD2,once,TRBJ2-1,TGTGCCAGCAGCGGCTCGGGTAGGAGCGGGAGTCCGTATGAGCAGTTCTTC,CASSGSGRSGSPYEQFF
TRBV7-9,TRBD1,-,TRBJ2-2,TGTGCCAGCAGCCCTGGACAGGGGAAGAACACCGGGGAGCTGTTTTTT,CASSPGQGKNTGELFF
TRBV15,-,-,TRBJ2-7,TGTGCCACCAGCAGGCCGGTCACTTCGAGCTCCTACGAGCAGTACTTC,CATSRPVTSSSYEQYF
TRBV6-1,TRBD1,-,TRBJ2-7,TGTGCCAGCAGAGGACAGGGGAGACACGAGCAGTACTTC,CASRGQGRHEQYF
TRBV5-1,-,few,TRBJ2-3,TGCGCCAGCAGCTCGGGGGACAACACAGATACGCAGTATTTT,CASSSGDNTDTQYF
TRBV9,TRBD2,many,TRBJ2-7,TGTGCCAGCAGCGTAGCCGGACTAGCGGGAGCCTACGAGCAGTACTTC,CASSVAGLAGAYEQYF
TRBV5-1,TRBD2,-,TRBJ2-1,TGCGCCAGCAGCCCCTCGGTGGGCGGGAGGGCTTTAGAGCAGTTCTTC,CASSPSVGGRALEQFF
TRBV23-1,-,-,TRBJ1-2,TGCGCCAGCAGTCAATCAGGAAGTCCAGCCACCTATGGCTACACCTTC,CASSQSGSPATYGYTF
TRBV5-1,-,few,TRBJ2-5,TGCGCCAGCAGCTTGTTCCCGCAAGAGACCCAGTACTTC,CASSLFPQETQYF
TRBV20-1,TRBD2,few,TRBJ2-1,TGCAGTGCCCGACTAGCGGGTACGGATGAGCAGTTCTTC,CSARLAGTDEQFF
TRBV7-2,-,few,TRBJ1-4,TGTGCCAGCAGCCGGGGGAATGAAAAACTGTTTTTT,CASSRGNEKLFF
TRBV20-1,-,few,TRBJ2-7,TGCAGTGCTAGATTAGGACAATTGAACTACGAGCAGTACTTC,CSARLGQLNYEQYF
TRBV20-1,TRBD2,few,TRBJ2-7,TGCAGTGCTCCGGTGCGGGAGACATACGAGCAGTACTTC,CSAPVRETYEQYF
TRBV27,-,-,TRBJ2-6,TGTGCCAGCAGCCGACCTGGCCACTCTGGGGCCAACGTCCTGACTTTC,CASSRPGHSGANVLTF